The clone carrying this T cell receptor (beta chain) showed up just a few times. The V gene lost 7 bases and the J gene lost 3 bases, with 13 bases spanning the gap. This CDR3 is 14 amino acids long. Germline loops: CDR1 SSHAT, CDR2 FNYEAQ (reference sequence). The data were obtained in a study of early T cells in non-severe SARS-CoV-2 infection. One entry per CDR3 protein, called by TCRdb with MiXCR from the 5' RACE reads. The sample lists about 130,000 distinct CDR3 sequences, just under 15% seen once, with less than 25% in the top ten. This receptor was taken from an adult who was a healthcare worker with PCR-confirmed SARS-CoV-2 infection or an uninfected control (not recorded which). This rearrangement joins TRBV7-7 to TRBJ1-5; a possible D gene is TRBD1 (6 bases). Sequencing used whole blood. Here the CDR3 reads CASNEQGSNQPQHF. CDR3 bases: TGTGCCAGCAACGAACAGGGTTCCAATCAGCCCCAGCATTTT.